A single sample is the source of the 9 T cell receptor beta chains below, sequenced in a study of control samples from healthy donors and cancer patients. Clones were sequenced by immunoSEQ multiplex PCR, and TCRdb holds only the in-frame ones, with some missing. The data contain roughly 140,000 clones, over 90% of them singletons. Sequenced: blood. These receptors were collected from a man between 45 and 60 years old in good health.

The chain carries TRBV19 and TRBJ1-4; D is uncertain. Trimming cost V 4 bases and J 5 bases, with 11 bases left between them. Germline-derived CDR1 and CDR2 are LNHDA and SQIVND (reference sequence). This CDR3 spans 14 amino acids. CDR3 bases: TGTGCCAGTAGTAAAGGGCGAGGGAATGAAAAACTGTTTTTT. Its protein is CASSKGRGNEKLFF.

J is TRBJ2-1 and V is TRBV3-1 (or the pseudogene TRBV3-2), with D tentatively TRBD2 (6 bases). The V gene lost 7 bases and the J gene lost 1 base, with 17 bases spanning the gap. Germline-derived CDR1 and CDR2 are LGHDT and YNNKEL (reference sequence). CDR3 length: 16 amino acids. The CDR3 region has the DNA TGTGCCAGCAACGACCTTAGCGGTCGATCCTACAATGAGCAGTTCTTC. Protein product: CASNDLSGRSYNEQFF.

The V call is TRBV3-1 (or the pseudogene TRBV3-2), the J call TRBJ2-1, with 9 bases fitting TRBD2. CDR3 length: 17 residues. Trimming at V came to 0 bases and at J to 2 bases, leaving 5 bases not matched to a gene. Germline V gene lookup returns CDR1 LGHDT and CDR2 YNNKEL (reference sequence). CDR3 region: CASSQEIAGAPYNEQFF. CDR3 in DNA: TGTGCCAGCAGCCAAGAAATAGCGGGGGCACCCTACAATGAGCAGTTCTTC.

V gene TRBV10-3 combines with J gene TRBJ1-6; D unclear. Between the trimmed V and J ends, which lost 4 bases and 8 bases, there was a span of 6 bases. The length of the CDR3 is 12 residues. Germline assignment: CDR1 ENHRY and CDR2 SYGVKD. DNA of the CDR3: TGTGCCATCAGTGGTGGTGATTCACCCCTCCACTTT. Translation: CAISGGDSPLHF.

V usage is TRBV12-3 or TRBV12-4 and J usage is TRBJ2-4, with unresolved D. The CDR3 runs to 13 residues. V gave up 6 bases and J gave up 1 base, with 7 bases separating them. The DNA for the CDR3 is TGTGCCAGCAGCCCTACGGCCAAAAACATTCAGTACTTC. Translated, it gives CASSPTAKNIQYF.

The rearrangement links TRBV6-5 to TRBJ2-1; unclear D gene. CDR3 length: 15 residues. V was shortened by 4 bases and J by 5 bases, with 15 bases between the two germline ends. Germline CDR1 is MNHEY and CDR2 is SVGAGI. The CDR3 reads CASSSLLSRDNEQFF. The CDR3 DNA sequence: TGTGCCAGCAGTTCCCTACTCAGCAGAGACAATGAGCAGTTCTTC.

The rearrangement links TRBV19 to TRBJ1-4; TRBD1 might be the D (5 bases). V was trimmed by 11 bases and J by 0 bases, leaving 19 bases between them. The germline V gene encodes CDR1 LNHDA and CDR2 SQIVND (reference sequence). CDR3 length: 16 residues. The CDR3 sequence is CASGRDSFATNEKLFF. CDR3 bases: TGTGCCTCAGGGCGGGATTCCTTTGCAACTAATGAAAAACTGTTTTTT.

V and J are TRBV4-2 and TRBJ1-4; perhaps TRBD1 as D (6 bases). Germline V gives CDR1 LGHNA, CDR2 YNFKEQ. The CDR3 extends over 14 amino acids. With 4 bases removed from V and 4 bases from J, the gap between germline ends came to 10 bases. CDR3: CASSRDRNNEKLFF. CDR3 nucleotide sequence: TGTGCCAGCAGCCGTGACAGGAATAATGAAAAACTGTTTTTT.

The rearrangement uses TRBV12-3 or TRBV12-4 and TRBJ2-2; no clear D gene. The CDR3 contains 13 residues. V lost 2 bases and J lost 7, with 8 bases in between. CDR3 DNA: TGTGCCAGCAGTTTAATGCGCGGCGGGGAGCTGTTTTTT. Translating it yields CASSLMRGGELFF.